The entry that follows covers one TCR beta chain sequence. Profiling relied on immunoSEQ multiplex PCR, and the TCRdb table lists in-frame clones only, not all of them. Here the sample spans about 30,000 clones, 87% being singletons. Germline V gene data show CDR1 as MGHRA and CDR2 as YSYEKL. Trimming took 0 bases from V and 5 from J, leaving 23 bases between them. This CDR3 is 19 amino acids long. The data belong to a study of PD-L1 blockade in urothelial cancer. Study overall: Patients, treated from 2014 onward, received atezolizumab 1,200 mg intravenously every 3 weeks. As for prior chemotherapy regimens, patients had received 0 to 3. Among blood samples, the median T cell count was some 140,000. Male sex and bladder-origin urothelial cancer characterized about 85% of the 29 patients.

The source was PBMCs, collected around atezolizumab (anti-PD-L1) treatment. The chain uses TRBV4-1 and TRBJ2-1; a possible D gene is TRBD1 (6 bases). The sequence was collected from a middle-aged man with urothelial cancer. The CDR3 DNA is TGCGCCAGCAGCCAAGATCGGCAGGGGACCTACACGAGTGACAATGAGCAGTTCTTC. It is translated as CASSQDRQGTYTSDNEQFF.